This T cell receptor (beta chain) was profiled in a study of blood T cells in healthy people across ages. Study-wide results and limits: Unknown CMV status may confound age-related changes in expanded clones. Diversity estimates drawn from one million T cells were deemed underestimates. More naive CD4+ cells and higher diversity marked long-lived donors relative to aged donors.

Germline CDR1 is MNHNS and CDR2 is SASEGT. V gave up 2 bases and J gave up 9 bases; unmatched junction bases: 12. This CDR3 region has 16 residues. As regards this clonotype: What it binds is not known.

Alongside a J-beta primer mix, a sample-barcoded 5' primer served in a second PCR lasting about 6 to 11 cycles. Via MiXCR, TCRdb re-called the 5' RACE reads, giving one row per CDR3 protein. Among approximately 1.5 million distinct CDR3 sequences, about 31% were seen once, and the ten largest hold around 11%. The chain links TRBV6-1 to TRBJ2-2; 7 bases map to TRBD1. This TCR derives from a woman aged 30 to 39 in good health. Sequencing was performed on blood. CDR3 residues: CASSESAAGGTRELFF. The DNA of the CDR3 is TGTGCCAGCAGTGAATCGGCGGCAGGGGGTACCCGGGAGCTGTTTTTT.